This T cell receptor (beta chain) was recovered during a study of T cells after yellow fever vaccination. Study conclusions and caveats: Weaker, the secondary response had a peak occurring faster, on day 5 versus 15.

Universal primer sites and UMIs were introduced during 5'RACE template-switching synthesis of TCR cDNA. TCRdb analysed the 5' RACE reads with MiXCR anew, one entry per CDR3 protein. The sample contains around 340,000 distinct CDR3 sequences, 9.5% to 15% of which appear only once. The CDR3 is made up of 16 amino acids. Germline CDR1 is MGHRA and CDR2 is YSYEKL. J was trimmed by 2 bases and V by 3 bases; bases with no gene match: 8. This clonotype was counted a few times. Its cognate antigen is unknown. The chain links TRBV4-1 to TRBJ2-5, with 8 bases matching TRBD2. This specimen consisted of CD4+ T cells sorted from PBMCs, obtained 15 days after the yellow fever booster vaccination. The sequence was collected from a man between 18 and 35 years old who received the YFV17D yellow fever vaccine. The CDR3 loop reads CASSQFVAGGQETQYF. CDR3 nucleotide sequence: TGCGCCAGCAGCCAGTTTGTGGCGGGGGGACAAGAGACCCAGTACTTC.